This TCR beta chain originates from a study of multiple sclerosis patients with progressive multifocal leukoencephalopathy. The assay was run at survey level. The repertoire was sequenced with immunoSEQ multiplex PCR; TCRdb's copy has only in-frame clones and lacks some. The table has more than 30,000 clones, around 90% seen once. The time point here: time of PML onset. PML was diagnosed clinically and by MRI, then confirmed by JC virus DNA in cerebrospinal fluid. Between about 16 and 56 months of natalizumab therapy passed before PML developed in these natalizumab-treated patients. The TCR originated in a woman aged 35 to 49 with progressive multifocal leukoencephalopathy. Specimen: PBMCs, collected from a patient treated with natalizumab.

The CDR3 here is CASSVKNGGDTQYF. CDR3 sequence (DNA): TGTGCCAGTAGTGTTAAAAACGGTGGGGATACGCAGTATTTT. The chain uses TRBV19 and TRBJ2-3; D call uncertain. Germline CDR1 is LNHDA and CDR2 is SQIVND (reference sequence). CDR3 length: 14 residues. V was cut by 5 bases and J by 6 bases, with 15 bases left in between.